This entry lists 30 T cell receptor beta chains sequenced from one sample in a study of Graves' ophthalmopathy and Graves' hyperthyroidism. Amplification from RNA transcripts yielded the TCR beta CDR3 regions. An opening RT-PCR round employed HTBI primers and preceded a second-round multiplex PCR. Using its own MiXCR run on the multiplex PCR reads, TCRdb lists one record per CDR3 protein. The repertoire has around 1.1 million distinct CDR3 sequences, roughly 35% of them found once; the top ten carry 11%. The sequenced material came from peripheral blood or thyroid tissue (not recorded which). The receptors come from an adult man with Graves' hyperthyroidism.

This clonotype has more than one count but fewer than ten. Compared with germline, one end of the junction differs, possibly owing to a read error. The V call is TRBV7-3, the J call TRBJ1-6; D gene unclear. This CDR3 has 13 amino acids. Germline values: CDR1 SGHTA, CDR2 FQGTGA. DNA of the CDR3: TGTGTCAGCAGCCGGGCCTCTGGTTCACCCCTCCACTTT. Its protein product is CVSSRASGSPLHF.

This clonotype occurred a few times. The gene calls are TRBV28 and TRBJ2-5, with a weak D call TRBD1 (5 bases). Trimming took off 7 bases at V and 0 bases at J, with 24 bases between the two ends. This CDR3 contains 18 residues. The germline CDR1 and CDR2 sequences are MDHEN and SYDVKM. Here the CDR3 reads CASNSLTEKPSYQETQYF. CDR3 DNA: TGTGCCAGCAATTCGTTGACAGAAAAACCCTCGTACCAAGAGACCCAGTACTTC.

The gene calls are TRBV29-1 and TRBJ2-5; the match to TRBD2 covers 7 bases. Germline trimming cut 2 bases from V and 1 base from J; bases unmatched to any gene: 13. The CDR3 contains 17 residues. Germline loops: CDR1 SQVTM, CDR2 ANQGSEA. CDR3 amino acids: CSVEPMRLAVTQETQYF. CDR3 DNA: TGCAGCGTTGAACCGATGCGGCTAGCGGTAACCCAAGAGACCCAGTACTTC.

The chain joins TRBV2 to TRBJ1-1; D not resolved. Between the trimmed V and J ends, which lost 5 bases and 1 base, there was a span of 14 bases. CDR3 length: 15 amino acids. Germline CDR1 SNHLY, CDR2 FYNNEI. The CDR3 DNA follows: TGTGCCAGCAGTCCGAAACGCCTTGGGAACACTGAAGCTTTCTTT. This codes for CASSPKRLGNTEAFF. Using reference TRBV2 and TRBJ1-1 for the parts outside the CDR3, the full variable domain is EPEVTQTPSHQVTQMGQEVILRCVPISNHLYFYWYRQILGQKVEFLVSFYNNEISEKSEIFDDQFSVERPDGSNFTLKIRSTKLEDSAMYFCASSPKRLGNTEAFFGQGTRLTVV.

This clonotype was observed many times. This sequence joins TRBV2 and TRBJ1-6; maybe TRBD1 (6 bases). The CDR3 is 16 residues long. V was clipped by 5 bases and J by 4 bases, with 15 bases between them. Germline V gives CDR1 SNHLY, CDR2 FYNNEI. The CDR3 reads CASSTQGAGYNSPLHF. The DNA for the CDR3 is TGTGCCAGCAGTACACAGGGAGCAGGATATAATTCACCCCTCCACTTT.

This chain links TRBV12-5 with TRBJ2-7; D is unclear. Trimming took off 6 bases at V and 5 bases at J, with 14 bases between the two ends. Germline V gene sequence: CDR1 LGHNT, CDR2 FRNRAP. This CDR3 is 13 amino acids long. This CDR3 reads CASGSLGWNEQYF. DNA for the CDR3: TGTGCTAGTGGCTCCCTCGGGTGGAACGAGCAGTACTTC.

The DNA of the CDR3 is TGCAGCGTCGCTGGGACACTTTATGGCTACACCTTC. Translated: CSVAGTLYGYTF. This chain joins TRBV29-1 and TRBJ1-2; the D gene is possibly TRBD1 (6 bases). The CDR3 is 12 amino acids. Germline CDR1 is SQVTM and CDR2 is ANQGSEA. V lost 6 bases, J lost 5 bases, and 13 bases lay in between. The full variable domain, completed using reference TRBV29-1 and TRBJ1-2, is SAVISQKPSRDICQRGTSLTIQCQVDSQVTMMFWYRQQPGQSLTLIATANQGSEATYESGFVIDKFPISRPNLTFSTLTVSNMSPEDSSIYLCSVAGTLYGYTFGSGTRLTVV.

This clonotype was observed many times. The CDR3: CASSEAQGGQYF. CDR3 nucleotides: TGTGCCAGCAGCGAAGCGCAGGGTGGGCAGTACTTC. This chain uses TRBV7-2 with TRBJ2-7; D is possibly TRBD1 (5 bases). With 5 bases removed from V and 9 bases from J, the gap between germline ends came to 14 bases. CDR1 and CDR2 from the germline V gene are SGHTA and FQGNSA. The CDR3 runs to 12 residues.

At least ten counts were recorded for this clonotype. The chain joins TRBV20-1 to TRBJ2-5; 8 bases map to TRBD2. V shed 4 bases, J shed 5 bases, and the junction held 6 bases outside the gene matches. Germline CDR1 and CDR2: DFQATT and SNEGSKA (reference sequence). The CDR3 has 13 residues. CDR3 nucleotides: TGCAGTGCTATCGGGGGCGGGGGGGAGACCCAGTACTTC. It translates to CSAIGGGGETQYF.

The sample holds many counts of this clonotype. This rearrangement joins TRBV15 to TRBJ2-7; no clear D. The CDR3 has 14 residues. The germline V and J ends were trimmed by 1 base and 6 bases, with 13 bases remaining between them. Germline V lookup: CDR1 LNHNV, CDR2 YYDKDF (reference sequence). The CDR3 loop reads CATSRVGFSGEQYF. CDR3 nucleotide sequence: TGTGCCACCAGCAGAGTGGGGTTTTCAGGCGAGCAGTACTTC.

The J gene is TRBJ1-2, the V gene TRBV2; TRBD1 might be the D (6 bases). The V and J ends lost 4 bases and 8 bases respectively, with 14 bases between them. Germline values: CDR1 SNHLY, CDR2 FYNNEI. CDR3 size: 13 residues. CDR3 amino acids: CASSVGAARGYTF. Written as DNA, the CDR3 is TGTGCCAGCAGTGTGGGGGCCGCCCGAGGCTACACCTTC.

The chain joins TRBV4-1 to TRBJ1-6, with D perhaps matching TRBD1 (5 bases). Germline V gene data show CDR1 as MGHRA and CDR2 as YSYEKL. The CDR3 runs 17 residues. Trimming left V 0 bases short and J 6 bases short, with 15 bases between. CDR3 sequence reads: CASSQEWEVGPNSPLHF. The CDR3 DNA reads TGCGCCAGCAGCCAAGAGTGGGAGGTGGGGCCTAATTCACCCCTCCACTTT.

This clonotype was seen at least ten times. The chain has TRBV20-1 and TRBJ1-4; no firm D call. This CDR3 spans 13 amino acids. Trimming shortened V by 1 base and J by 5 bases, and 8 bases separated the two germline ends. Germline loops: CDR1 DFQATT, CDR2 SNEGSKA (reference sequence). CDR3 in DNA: TGCAGTGCTAGAGCCCCGGTAAATGAAAAACTGTTTTTT. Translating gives CSARAPVNEKLFF.

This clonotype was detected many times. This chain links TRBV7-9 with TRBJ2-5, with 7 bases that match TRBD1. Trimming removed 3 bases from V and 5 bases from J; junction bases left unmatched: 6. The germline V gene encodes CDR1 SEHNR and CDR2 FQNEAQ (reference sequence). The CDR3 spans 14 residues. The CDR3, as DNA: TGTGCCAGCAGCTTCGGGACAGCAGGCGAGACCCAGTACTTC. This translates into CASSFGTAGETQYF.

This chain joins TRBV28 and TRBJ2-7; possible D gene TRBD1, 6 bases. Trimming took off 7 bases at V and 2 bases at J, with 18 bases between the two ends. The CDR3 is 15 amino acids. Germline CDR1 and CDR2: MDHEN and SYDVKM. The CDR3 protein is CASTQVVGQPYEQYF. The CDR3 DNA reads TGTGCCAGCACTCAGGTGGTAGGACAGCCCTACGAGCAGTACTTC.

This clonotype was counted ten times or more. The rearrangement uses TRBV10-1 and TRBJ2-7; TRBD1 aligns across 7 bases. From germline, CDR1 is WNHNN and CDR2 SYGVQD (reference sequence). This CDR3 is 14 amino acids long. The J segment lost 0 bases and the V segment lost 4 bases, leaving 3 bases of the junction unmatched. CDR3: CASSASGGSYEQYF. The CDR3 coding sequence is TGCGCCAGCAGTGCATCAGGGGGCTCCTACGAGCAGTACTTC.

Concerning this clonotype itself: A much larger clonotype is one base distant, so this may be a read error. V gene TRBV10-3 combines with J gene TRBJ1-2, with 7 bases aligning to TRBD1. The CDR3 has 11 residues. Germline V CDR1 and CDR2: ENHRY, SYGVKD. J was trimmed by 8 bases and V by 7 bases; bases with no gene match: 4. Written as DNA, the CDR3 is TGTGCCATCAAGACAGGGTCCGGCTACACCTTC. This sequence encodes CAIKTGSGYTF.

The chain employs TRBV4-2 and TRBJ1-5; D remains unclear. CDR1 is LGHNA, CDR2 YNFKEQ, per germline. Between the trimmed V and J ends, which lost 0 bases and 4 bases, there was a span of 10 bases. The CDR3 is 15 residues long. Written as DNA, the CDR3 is TGTGCCAGCAGCCAAGATTGGGCAGCTAATCAGCCCCAGCATTTT. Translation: CASSQDWAANQPQHF.

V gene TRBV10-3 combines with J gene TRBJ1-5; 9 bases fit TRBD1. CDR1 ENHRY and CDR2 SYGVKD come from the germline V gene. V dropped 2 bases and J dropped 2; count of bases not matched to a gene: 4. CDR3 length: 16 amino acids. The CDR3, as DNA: TGTGCCATCAGTGAGGGGACAGGGAGTCGCAATCAGCCCCAGCATTTT. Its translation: CAISEGTGSRNQPQHF.

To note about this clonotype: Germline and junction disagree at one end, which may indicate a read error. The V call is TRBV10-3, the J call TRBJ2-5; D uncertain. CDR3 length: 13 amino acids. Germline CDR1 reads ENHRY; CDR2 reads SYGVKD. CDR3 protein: CATSRAFQETQYF. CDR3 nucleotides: TGTGCCACCAGTAGGGCCTTTCAAGAGACCCAGTACTTC.

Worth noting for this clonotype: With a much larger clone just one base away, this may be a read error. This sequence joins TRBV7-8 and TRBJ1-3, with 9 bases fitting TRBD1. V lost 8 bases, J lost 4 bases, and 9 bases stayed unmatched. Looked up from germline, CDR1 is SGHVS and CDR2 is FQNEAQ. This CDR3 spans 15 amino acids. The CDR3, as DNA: TGTGCCAGCGGCCTACAGGGGGCTTCGGGAAACACCATATATTTT. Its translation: CASGLQGASGNTIYF.

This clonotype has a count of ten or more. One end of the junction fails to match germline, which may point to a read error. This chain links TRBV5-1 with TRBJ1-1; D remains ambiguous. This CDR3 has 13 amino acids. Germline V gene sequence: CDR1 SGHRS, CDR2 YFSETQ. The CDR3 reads CASSLRLNTEAFF. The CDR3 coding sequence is TGTGCCAGCAGCTTAAGGCTCAACACTGAAGCTTTCTTT.

CDR3 loop: CSARRGRDYTDTQYF. In DNA, the CDR3 is TGCAGTGCTAGAAGGGGTCGGGACTACACAGATACGCAGTATTTT. V is TRBV20-1 and J is TRBJ2-3; 7 nucleotides align to TRBD2. The germline V gene encodes CDR1 DFQATT and CDR2 SNEGSKA (reference sequence). Trimming cost V 2 bases and J 2 bases; bases outside gene matches: 7. The CDR3 sequence is 15 residues long.

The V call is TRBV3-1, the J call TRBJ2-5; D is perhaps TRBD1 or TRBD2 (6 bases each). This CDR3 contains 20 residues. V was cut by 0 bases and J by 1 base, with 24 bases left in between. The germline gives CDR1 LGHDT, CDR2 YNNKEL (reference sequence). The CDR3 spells CASSQDRSGHLWGAQETQYF. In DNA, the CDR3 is TGTGCCAGCAGCCAAGATAGATCGGGACACCTTTGGGGGGCCCAAGAGACCCAGTACTTC.

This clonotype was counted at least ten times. CDR3 bases: TGTGCCAGTAGTCTTATGCCCGGACAGACGACTCCTAACTATGGCTACACCTTC. Encoded protein: CASSLMPGQTTPNYGYTF. The chain employs TRBV19 and TRBJ1-2, with TRBD1 as a possible D gene (6 bases). Germline V gene data show CDR1 as LNHDA and CDR2 as SQIVND (reference sequence). V shed 5 bases and J shed 0 bases, with 22 bases lying between them. This CDR3 comprises 18 residues.

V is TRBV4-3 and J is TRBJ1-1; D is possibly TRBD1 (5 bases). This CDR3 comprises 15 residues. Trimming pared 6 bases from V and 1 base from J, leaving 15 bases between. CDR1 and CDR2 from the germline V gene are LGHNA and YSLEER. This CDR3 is CASRRGGEKNTEAFF. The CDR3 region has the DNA TGCGCCAGCAGACGGGGGGGGGAGAAGAACACTGAAGCTTTCTTT.

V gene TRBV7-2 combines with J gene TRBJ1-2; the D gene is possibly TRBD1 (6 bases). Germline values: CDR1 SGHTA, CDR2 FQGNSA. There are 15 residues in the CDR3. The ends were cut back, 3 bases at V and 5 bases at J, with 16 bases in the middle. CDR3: CASSFQGRSRYGYTF. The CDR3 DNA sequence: TGTGCCAGCAGCTTCCAGGGGCGCAGCCGATATGGCTACACCTTC. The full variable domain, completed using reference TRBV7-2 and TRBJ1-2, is GAGVSQSPSNKVTEKGKDVELRCDPISGHTALYWYRQSLGQGLEFLIYFQGNSAPDKSGLPSDRFSAERTGGSVSTLTIQRTQQEDSAVYLCASSFQGRSRYGYTFGSGTRLTVV.

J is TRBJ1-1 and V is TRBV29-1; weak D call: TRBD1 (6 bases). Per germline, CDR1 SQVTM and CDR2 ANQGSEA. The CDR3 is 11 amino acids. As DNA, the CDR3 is TGCAGTGGGGGCTCGAACACTGAAGCTTTCTTT. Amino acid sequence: CSGGSNTEAFF.

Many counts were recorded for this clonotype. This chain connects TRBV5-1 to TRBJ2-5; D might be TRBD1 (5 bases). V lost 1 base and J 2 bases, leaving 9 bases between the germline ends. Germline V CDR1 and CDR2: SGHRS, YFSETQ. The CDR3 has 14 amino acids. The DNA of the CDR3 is TGCGCCAGCAGCTTGCTGCCAGGGCAAGAGACCCAGTACTTC. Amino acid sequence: CASSLLPGQETQYF.

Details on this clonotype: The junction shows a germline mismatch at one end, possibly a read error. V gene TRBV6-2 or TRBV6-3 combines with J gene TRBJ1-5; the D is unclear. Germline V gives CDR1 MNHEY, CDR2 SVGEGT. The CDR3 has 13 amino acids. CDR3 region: CTSSYSTSQPQHF. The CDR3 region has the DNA TGTACCAGCAGTTACTCAACGTCCCAGCCCCAGCATTTT.